Listed below are T cell receptor beta chains from one sample, sequenced in a study of CD4 T cells in relation to SARS-CoV-2 and coronaviruses. Measured with immunoSEQ multiplex PCR; TCRdb has only the in-frame clones, and not every one. The sample records under 20,000 clones, roughly 78% being singletons. Their cognate antigens are unknown. Material for sequencing was CD4+ T cells from PBMCs, cultured in vitro. Every receptor here comes from a human donor in good health. Each CDR3 is given with its conserved first and last residue. Each record gives: D gene, V gene, J gene, clone size, CDR3 DNA, CDR3 protein. The D gene is left open where the match is weak. Size tells how often a clone was seen (once, few, many) or the class of an expanded clone, and some rows leave it out.

d_gene: -; v_gene: TRBV27; j_gene: TRBJ2-1; abundance: -; CDR3nt: TGTGCCAGCAGTTTATATAGTCCGGTTGGGGGGTATGAGCAGTTCTTC; CDR3aa: CASSLYSPVGGYEQFF
d_gene: -; v_gene: TRBV10-2; j_gene: TRBJ2-7; abundance: -; CDR3nt: TGCGCCAGCAGTGAAATCGGGATCTCCTACGAGCAGTACTTC; CDR3aa: CASSEIGISYEQYF
d_gene: -; v_gene: TRBV30; j_gene: TRBJ1-3; abundance: few; CDR3nt: TGTGCCTGGCACCGGACGAATGCTGGAAACACCATATATTTT; CDR3aa: CAWHRTNAGNTIYF
d_gene: TRBD2; v_gene: TRBV6-2/TRBV6-3; j_gene: TRBJ2-2; abundance: -; CDR3nt: TGTGCCAGCAGTGGGAGACTAGCGGCGCCGCGGACCGGGGAGCTGTTTTTT; CDR3aa: CASSGRLAAPRTGELFF
d_gene: -; v_gene: TRBV4-2; j_gene: TRBJ2-7; abundance: once; CDR3nt: TGTGCCAGCAGCCAAGATGTCGGGAGAAAGGAGCAGTACTTC; CDR3aa: CASSQDVGRKEQYF
d_gene: TRBD1; v_gene: TRBV4-1; j_gene: TRBJ2-7; abundance: few; CDR3nt: TGCGCCAGCAGCCTTGGGACAGGGAACTACGAGCAGTACTTC; CDR3aa: CASSLGTGNYEQYF
d_gene: TRBD1; v_gene: TRBV15; j_gene: TRBJ2-7; abundance: once; CDR3nt: TGTGCCACCAGCAGAGGGACAGGCACGGGTTCTTACGAGCAGTACTTC; CDR3aa: CATSRGTGTGSYEQYF
d_gene: -; v_gene: TRBV20-1; j_gene: TRBJ2-7; abundance: -; CDR3nt: TGCAGTGCTAGAGAGGACGAGCAGTACTTC; CDR3aa: CSAREDEQYF
d_gene: TRBD1; v_gene: TRBV30; j_gene: TRBJ1-2; abundance: -; CDR3nt: TGTGCCTGGAATCGACCGGGACAGGGGATCTATGGCTACACCTTC; CDR3aa: CAWNRPGQGIYGYTF
d_gene: -; v_gene: TRBV29-1; j_gene: TRBJ1-2; abundance: once; CDR3nt: TGCAGCGCTTTAGTAGGGGCTAACTATGGCTACACCTTC; CDR3aa: CSALVGANYGYTF
d_gene: -; v_gene: TRBV30; j_gene: TRBJ1-3; abundance: -; CDR3nt: TGTGCCTGGGCAACGGGGGGATCTGGAAACACCATATATTTT; CDR3aa: CAWATGGSGNTIYF
d_gene: TRBD2; v_gene: TRBV19; j_gene: TRBJ2-7; abundance: -; CDR3nt: TGTGCCAGTAGTTCGACCCAGCGGGAGCCTTACGAGCAGTACTTC; CDR3aa: CASSSTQREPYEQYF
d_gene: -; v_gene: TRBV19; j_gene: TRBJ1-6; abundance: -; CDR3nt: TGTGCCAGTAGCAAAAAGACGGGAGATAATTCACCCCTCCACTTT; CDR3aa: CASSKKTGDNSPLHF
d_gene: TRBD1; v_gene: TRBV27; j_gene: TRBJ2-1; abundance: -; CDR3nt: TGTGCCAGCAGTTTCGGGCGACAGGGGCGCGATGAGCAGTTCTTC; CDR3aa: CASSFGRQGRDEQFF
d_gene: -; v_gene: TRBV12-3/TRBV12-4; j_gene: TRBJ1-6; abundance: -; CDR3nt: TGTGCCAGCAGTAGACAGATGAATTCACCCCTCCACTTT; CDR3aa: CASSRQMNSPLHF
d_gene: TRBD1; v_gene: TRBV5-1; j_gene: TRBJ2-7; abundance: few; CDR3nt: TGCGCCAGCAGCTTGGTCAGGGGGAGCTCCTACGAGCAGTACTTC; CDR3aa: CASSLVRGSSYEQYF
d_gene: -; v_gene: TRBV10-2; j_gene: TRBJ2-7; abundance: few; CDR3nt: TGCGCCAGCAGACCCGGGACACAGTACTACGAGCAGTACTTC; CDR3aa: CASRPGTQYYEQYF
d_gene: -; v_gene: TRBV5-1; j_gene: TRBJ2-5; abundance: once; CDR3nt: TGCGCCAGCAGCTTGGTGGGGGACCAAGAGACCCAGTACTTC; CDR3aa: CASSLVGDQETQYF
d_gene: -; v_gene: TRBV20-1; j_gene: TRBJ2-7; abundance: -; CDR3nt: TGCAGTGCAAAGGGGGGGGACGAGCAGTACTTC; CDR3aa: CSAKGGDEQYF
d_gene: -; v_gene: TRBV10-2; j_gene: TRBJ1-5; abundance: -; CDR3nt: TGCGCCAGCAGTGTGGGAGGGAACCAGCCCCAGCATTTT; CDR3aa: CASSVGGNQPQHF
d_gene: -; v_gene: TRBV5-1; j_gene: TRBJ2-5; abundance: -; CDR3nt: TGCGCCAGCAGCTTGGGGGGCGACCGGCGAGGGACCCAGTACTTC; CDR3aa: CASSLGGDRRGTQYF
d_gene: -; v_gene: TRBV5-1; j_gene: TRBJ1-1; abundance: -; CDR3nt: TGCGCCAGCAGCTCGGGGCCGGGTGACACTGAAGCTTTCTTT; CDR3aa: CASSSGPGDTEAFF
d_gene: -; v_gene: TRBV19; j_gene: TRBJ1-1; abundance: -; CDR3nt: TGTGCCAGTAGTCAGAACTTGAACACTGAAGCTTTCTTT; CDR3aa: CASSQNLNTEAFF
d_gene: -; v_gene: TRBV7-3; j_gene: TRBJ2-7; abundance: few; CDR3nt: TGTGCCAGCAGCCCCCTTGTGGGTTACGAGCAGTACTTC; CDR3aa: CASSPLVGYEQYF
d_gene: TRBD1; v_gene: TRBV7-8; j_gene: TRBJ1-1; abundance: -; CDR3nt: TGTGCCAGCAGCTTAGCGGGACAGGGCCGAAACACTGAAGCTTTCTTT; CDR3aa: CASSLAGQGRNTEAFF
d_gene: -; v_gene: TRBV10-3; j_gene: TRBJ2-3; abundance: once; CDR3nt: TGTGCCATCAGCGATGGGCGGGGGCCCACAGATACGCAGTATTTT; CDR3aa: CAISDGRGPTDTQYF
d_gene: -; v_gene: TRBV7-9; j_gene: TRBJ2-5; abundance: -; CDR3nt: TGTGCCAGCAGCTTAGGATTGGAGACCCAGTACTTC; CDR3aa: CASSLGLETQYF
d_gene: -; v_gene: TRBV6-4; j_gene: TRBJ1-2; abundance: few; CDR3nt: TGTGCCAGCAGTCCTCGTCCTTCCGAGGGCTATGGCTACACCTTC; CDR3aa: CASSPRPSEGYGYTF
d_gene: -; v_gene: TRBV5-5; j_gene: TRBJ2-1; abundance: -; CDR3nt: TGTGCCAGCAGCTCACAGGCTCCTGGCTACAATGAGCAGTTCTTC; CDR3aa: CASSSQAPGYNEQFF
d_gene: -; v_gene: TRBV4-2; j_gene: TRBJ2-3; abundance: -; CDR3nt: TGTGCCAGCAGCCAAGACGGGGCGGGCACAGATACGCAGTATTTT; CDR3aa: CASSQDGAGTDTQYF
d_gene: TRBD1; v_gene: TRBV30; j_gene: TRBJ1-5; abundance: -; CDR3nt: TGTGCCTGGTCGGGACAGGGTGGGAATCAGCCCCAGCATTTT; CDR3aa: CAWSGQGGNQPQHF
d_gene: -; v_gene: TRBV19; j_gene: TRBJ1-6; abundance: -; CDR3nt: TGTGCCAGTAGTGCAAAGGACGGCTCCCATAATTCACCCCTCCACTTT; CDR3aa: CASSAKDGSHNSPLHF
d_gene: TRBD2; v_gene: TRBV5-1; j_gene: TRBJ2-5; abundance: -; CDR3nt: TGCGCCAGCAGCTTGTCTCTAGCGGGAGGGGGCCAAGAGACCCAGTACTTC; CDR3aa: CASSLSLAGGGQETQYF